Given below is one T cell receptor (beta chain) in context. No antigen is known for it. Data came from immunoSEQ multiplex PCR; TCRdb stores just in-frame clones and leaves some out. The repertoire holds about 140,000 clones, with approximately 88% as singletons. The germline gives CDR1 KGHSH, CDR2 LQKENI. The V gene lost 3 bases and the J gene lost 0 bases, with 14 bases spanning the gap. The CDR3 contains 16 residues. The sample originates from a study of T cell responses to AZD1222 COVID-19 vaccine. General study points: Seropositive AZD1222 recipients at baseline numbered only five or six. Variant regions that are unmutated are reportedly the target of nearly half of spike-specific TCRs.

This chain uses TRBV18 with TRBJ1-2; D possibly corresponds to TRBD1 (5 bases). The sample was peripheral blood, taken on day 0 of AZD1222 vaccination. The receptor's source is an adult in good health. The CDR3 DNA reads as TGTGCCAGCTCACCGGGGCAGGGCTCCTCTAACTATGGCTACACCTTC. This codes for CASSPGQGSSNYGYTF.